Following are 23 T cell receptor beta chains from one sample sequenced in a study of long-term antiretroviral therapy in people with HIV. Running of the v3.0 immunoSEQ assay took place at survey level. Sequencing used immunoSEQ multiplex PCR; TCRdb keeps in-frame clones, though not all of them. The data show around 21,000 clones, roughly 80% seen once. The specimen was unsorted PBMCs, collected 0.2 years after starting antiretroviral therapy. The receptors originated from a woman aged 25-40 years with HIV.

V usage is TRBV7-8 and J usage is TRBJ2-1, with D perhaps TRBD2 (5 bases). Trimming removed 5 bases from V and 12 bases from J, with 14 bases in between. The CDR3 has 12 amino acids. Germline V gene lookup returns CDR1 SGHVS and CDR2 FQNEAQ. The CDR3 protein is CASSPGGGGQFF. The CDR3 DNA reads TGTGCCAGCAGCCCCGGAGGTGGTGGGCAGTTCTTC.

This chain uses TRBV5-6 with TRBJ2-7; D is uncertain. This CDR3 has 15 amino acids. V lost 4 bases, J lost 3 bases, and 17 bases lay in between. CDR1 SGHDT and CDR2 YYEEEE come from the germline V gene. The CDR3 is CASSLTSSSFYEQYF. The CDR3 DNA is TGTGCCAGCAGCCTGACATCATCCTCCTTCTACGAGCAGTACTTC.

This chain joins TRBV19 and TRBJ2-2, with a possible D match to TRBD1 (5 bases). This CDR3 region has 14 residues. CDR1 is LNHDA and CDR2 is SQIVND in the germline V gene (reference sequence). Trimming stripped 5 bases from V and 4 bases from J, with 11 bases between. The CDR3 DNA reads as TGTGCCAGTAGTCTCGTGGGGCTCACCGGGGAGCTGTTTTTT. Translating it yields CASSLVGLTGELFF.

This clone was found a few times. V usage is TRBV6-1 and J usage is TRBJ2-7, with a tentative D call TRBD1 (6 bases). The CDR3 loop spans 13 amino acids. The germline V and J ends were trimmed by 2 bases and 4 bases, with 9 bases remaining between them. CDR1 is MNHNS and CDR2 is SASEGT in the germline V gene. The CDR3 reads CASSERGLYEQYV. In DNA, the CDR3 is TGTGCCAGCAGTGAAAGGGGGTTGTACGAGCAGTACGTC.

This clone appeared once. This chain joins TRBV19 and TRBJ1-5, with unresolved D. The CDR3 sequence is 17 residues long. Germline values: CDR1 LNHDA, CDR2 SQIVND (reference sequence). Between the trimmed V and J ends, which lost 7 bases and 4 bases, there was a span of 23 bases. The CDR3 region is CASTYTSAQIENQPQHF. Here the CDR3 DNA reads TGTGCCAGTACCTATACGTCGGCACAAATCGAAAATCAGCCCCAGCATTTT.

The chain's CDR3 is CSAGQSYEQYV. CDR3 bases: TGCAGTGCTGGACAGTCCTACGAGCAGTACGTC. The rearrangement uses TRBV20-1 and TRBJ2-7, with D tentatively TRBD1 (6 bases). The V end lost 5 bases, the J end lost 1 base, and 6 bases lay between the germline ends. The CDR3 has 11 residues. Germline-derived CDR1 and CDR2 are DFQATT and SNEGSKA (reference sequence).

The V and J genes are TRBV18 and TRBJ2-3; the D is unclear. Germline CDR1 and CDR2: KGHSH and LQKENI. Trimming shortened V by 4 bases and J by 2 bases, and 7 bases separated the two germline ends. The CDR3 contains 13 residues. This CDR3 reads CASSQRYTDTQYF. CDR3 DNA: TGTGCCAGCTCACAACGGTACACAGATACGCAGTATTTT. The complete variable domain, with remaining parts taken from reference TRBV18 and TRBJ2-3, reads NAGVMQNPRHLVRRRGQEARLRCSPMKGHSHVYWYRQLPEEGLKFMVYLQKENIIDESGMPKERFSAEFPKEGPSILRIQQVVRGDSAAYFCASSQRYTDTQYFGPGTRLTVL.

This rearrangement joins TRBV2 to TRBJ2-5; 11 bases are a match to TRBD2. The ends lost 2 bases at V and 4 bases at J; junction bases unmatched: 3. Per the germline V gene, CDR1 is SNHLY and CDR2 is FYNNEI. This CDR3 has 15 amino acids. In DNA form, the CDR3 reads TGTGCCAGCAGTGAACTAGCGGGGGGACGAGAGACCCAGTACTTC. Residues: CASSELAGGRETQYF.

The rearrangement links TRBV10-3 to TRBJ2-3; 8 nucleotides line up with TRBD1. After removal of 2 bases from V and 2 bases from J, the junction contained 6 bases not matched to a gene. CDR1 is ENHRY and CDR2 is SYGVKD in the germline V gene. The CDR3 consists of 16 residues. This chain's CDR3 is CAISEHRGAITDTQYF. The CDR3 DNA sequence: TGTGCCATCAGTGAGCACAGGGGGGCTATCACAGATACGCAGTATTTT.

The chain has TRBV18 and TRBJ2-7, with TRBD1 identical over 9 bases. In germline, CDR1 is KGHSH, CDR2 LQKENI. There are 16 residues in the CDR3. With V trimmed by 1 base and J by 3 bases, 7 bases remained unmatched. CDR3 DNA sequence: TGTGCCAGCTCACCACGGGACAGGGTTCTCCTCTACGAGCAGTACTTC. It yields the protein CASSPRDRVLLYEQYF.

The V call is TRBV9, the J call TRBJ2-1; 7 nucleotides match TRBD2. This CDR3 is built from 15 residues. CDR1 is SGDLS and CDR2 is YYNGEE in the germline V gene. V lost 4 bases to trimming and J lost 1 base; unmatched junction nucleotides: 5. The CDR3 nucleotides read TGTGCCAGCAGCTCGACGCGGGAGTCCTACAATGAGCAGTTCTTC. This sequence encodes CASSSTRESYNEQFF.

This chain uses TRBV5-5 with TRBJ2-7; perhaps D is TRBD1 or TRBD2 (5 bases each). This CDR3 has 17 amino acids. The V gene's germline CDR1 is SGHKS and CDR2 YYEKEE (reference sequence). V lost 2 bases to trimming and J lost 0 bases, with 18 bases between them. For the CDR3, the DNA is TGTGCCAGCAGCTTAAGGAGTGGGGGTCCCCTCTCCTACGAGCAGTACTTC. Its translation is CASSLRSGGPLSYEQYF.

In its sample, this clone ranks as medium-sized. The CDR3 loop is CASSLGSNYGYTF. The CDR3 DNA reads as TGTGCCAGCAGTTTGGGCAGTAACTATGGCTACACCTTC. V and J are TRBV6-5 and TRBJ1-2; D remains ambiguous. Germline lookup yields CDR1 MNHEY and CDR2 SVGAGI. The CDR3 spans 13 residues. V was clipped by 4 bases and J by 1 base, with 7 bases between them.

This chain links TRBV6-1 with TRBJ1-1; the D gene is possibly TRBD1 (6 bases). Germline lookup yields CDR1 MNHNS and CDR2 SASEGT. Between the trimmed V and J ends, which lost 3 bases and 3 bases, there was a span of 8 bases. The CDR3 has 13 amino acids. CDR3 in DNA: TGTGCCAGCAGTGATTACAGGGACACTGAAGCTTTCTTT. Protein product: CASSDYRDTEAFF.

This clone was observed once. The chain links TRBV19 to TRBJ2-3, with TRBD2 matching 9 bases. CDR1 and CDR2 (germline): LNHDA, SQIVND (reference sequence). This CDR3 has 19 residues. The V segment lost 8 bases and the J segment 1 base; nucleotides outside the gene matches: 19. CDR3 protein: CASEKTSGTVVAGTDTQYF. CDR3 DNA sequence: TGTGCCAGTGAAAAGACTAGCGGAACCGTCGTGGCGGGCACAGATACGCAGTATTTT.

In DNA form, the CDR3 reads TGTGCCAGCAGTTATAGGGGGGATAACACTGAAGCTTTCTTT. This sequence encodes CASSYRGDNTEAFF. The rearrangement uses TRBV6-5 and TRBJ1-1, with D perhaps TRBD1 (6 bases). With 3 bases removed from V and 2 bases from J, the gap between germline ends came to 10 bases. The CDR3 extends over 14 amino acids. CDR1 and CDR2 from the germline V gene are MNHEY and SVGAGI.

The CDR3 nucleotides read TGTGCCAGCAGCCCAGACAACGAGCTGTTTTTT. Residues: CASSPDNELFF. This rearrangement joins TRBV7-9 to TRBJ2-2; no definite D call. Germline CDR1 SEHNR, CDR2 FQNEAQ (reference sequence). V was trimmed by 5 bases and J by 11 bases, leaving 9 bases between them. This CDR3 region has 11 residues. Using reference TRBV7-9 and TRBJ2-2 for the parts outside the CDR3, the full variable domain is DTGVSQNPRHKITKRGQNVTFRCDPISEHNRLYWYRQTLGQGPEFLTYFQNEAQLEKSRLLSDRFSAERPKGSFSTLEIQRTEQGDSAMYLCASSPDNELFFGEGSRLTVL.

This clone was recorded a few times. This chain connects TRBV19 to TRBJ2-7; a possible D gene is TRBD2 (7 bases). Germline CDR1 reads LNHDA; CDR2 reads SQIVND (reference sequence). The CDR3 is 13 residues long. Trimming removed 8 bases from V and 7 bases from J, with 18 bases in between. The CDR3 protein is CASGGGRTGEQYF. CDR3 sequence (DNA): TGTGCCAGTGGCGGGGGCAGGACCGGGGAGCAGTACTTC.

The chain has TRBV11-2 and TRBJ2-1, with 10 bases aligning to TRBD1. Germline V CDR1 and CDR2: SGHAT, FQNNGV. V shed 5 bases, J shed 1 base, and the junction held 5 bases outside the gene matches. The CDR3 is 16 amino acids. The CDR3 nucleotides are TGTGCCAGCAGCCTTGGACAGGGGGGATCCTACAATGAGCAGTTCTTC. Its translation is CASSLGQGGSYNEQFF.

Notes on this clone: This CDR3 is also generated by other DNA sequences in the sample. This chain uses TRBV4-1 with TRBJ1-1; TRBD1 might be the D (5 bases). The CDR3 spans 14 residues. CDR1 is MGHRA and CDR2 is YSYEKL in the germline V gene. With 6 bases removed from V and 3 bases from J, the gap between germline ends came to 14 bases. In DNA, the CDR3 is TGCGCCAGCAGTGAGGGGCACGGGGACACTGAAGCTTTCTTT. Protein product: CASSEGHGDTEAFF.

In its sample, this clone ranks as medium-sized. The J gene is TRBJ1-1, the V gene TRBV28; perhaps TRBD1 as D (6 bases). Trimming cost V 2 bases and J 4 bases, with 11 bases left between them. This CDR3 region has 14 residues. Per germline, CDR1 MDHEN and CDR2 SYDVKM. The CDR3 bases are TGTGCCAGCAGTTTAATGGGGGCCACCACTGAAGCTTTCTTT. Translated: CASSLMGATTEAFF.

This sequence joins TRBV9 and TRBJ2-2; D possibly corresponds to TRBD2 (5 bases). The CDR3 contains 15 residues. V dropped 3 bases and J dropped 3 bases, with 12 bases sitting between them. The germline CDR1 and CDR2 sequences are SGDLS and YYNGEE. The CDR3 loop is CASSGGRRDTGELFF. In DNA, the CDR3 is TGTGCCAGCAGCGGAGGGCGGCGGGACACCGGGGAGCTGTTTTTT.

This chain uses TRBV30 with TRBJ1-5, with 11 bases fitting TRBD1. Per the germline V gene, CDR1 is GTSNPN and CDR2 is SVGIG (reference sequence). The trim removed 4 bases at V and 0 bases at J, leaving 8 bases unmatched. This CDR3 has 17 residues. CDR3 in amino acids: CAWNAGTGGFSNQPQHF. The CDR3 region has the DNA TGTGCCTGGAATGCCGGGACAGGGGGGTTTAGCAATCAGCCCCAGCATTTT.